This TCR beta chain was sequenced during a study of molecular identifiers for immune sequencing clone quantification. V was clipped by 2 bases and J by 4 bases, with 10 bases between them. From germline, CDR1 is SEHNR and CDR2 FQNEAQ (reference sequence). This CDR3 spans 14 amino acids. Bulk TCR library preparation followed previously described methods with listed TCR primers. TCRdb re-analysed the PCR reads in MiXCR, keeping a single row per CDR3 protein. The profile covers about 500,000 distinct CDR3 sequences, with about a fifth appearing a single time and about 0.78% taken by the ten largest. In this sample, this clonotype turned up many times. CD8+CD4-CCR7+CD45RA+ cells were sorted as naive CD8 T cells.

The sequence was obtained from a human donor in good health. Some libraries in this study had Jurkat cell RNA spiked in. The sequencing input was naive CD8+ T cells from blood, with Jurkat cell RNA spiked in. Subset defined: FACS-sorted CD8+CD4-CCR7+CD45RA+ naive T cells. J is TRBJ2-3 and V is TRBV7-9; no clear D gene. The CDR3 bases are TGTGCCAGCAGCTTACAACAGTTTCCAGATACGCAGTATTTT. Its translation: CASSLQQFPDTQYF.